The next 19 T cell receptor beta chains were all read from a single sample in a study of T cells after yellow fever vaccination. Each CDR3 protein gets one entry after TCRdb re-called the 5' RACE reads with MiXCR. The sample yields some 200,000 distinct CDR3 sequences, roughly 3% seen once. Here the sequenced sample was CD4+ T cells sorted from PBMCs, taken 10 days after the yellow fever booster vaccination. These receptors were obtained from a man younger than 30 who received the YFV17D yellow fever vaccine.

This clonotype appeared a few times. The chain couples TRBV4-3 to TRBJ2-1; TRBD1 agrees at 7 bases. V dropped 1 base and J dropped 3; count of bases not matched to a gene: 3. Germline V lookup: CDR1 LGHNA, CDR2 YSLEER. The CDR3 spans 15 residues. The CDR3 sequence: CASSQVRGRYNEQFF. The DNA for the CDR3 is TGCGCCAGCAGCCAAGTAAGGGGGCGCTACAATGAGCAGTTCTTC.

This clonotype was recorded at least ten times. The chain combines TRBV4-3 with TRBJ1-1; D gene unclear. Trimming shortened V by 1 base and J by 6 bases, and 3 bases separated the two germline ends. This CDR3 comprises 11 residues. CDR1 and CDR2 (germline): LGHNA, YSLEER. CDR3: CASSQGAEAFF. The CDR3 DNA follows: TGCGCCAGCAGCCAAGGGGCTGAAGCTTTCTTT.

This clonotype was observed at least ten times. The V gene is TRBV10-3, the J gene TRBJ2-4; TRBD2 matches 8 bases. With 0 bases clipped from V and 0 bases from J, the junction kept 10 bases outside the gene matches. The CDR3 runs to 19 residues. The V gene's germline CDR1 is ENHRY and CDR2 SYGVKD. CDR3 nucleotides: TGTGCCATCAGTGAGTCGGGACTTAGCGGGATCCTAGCCAAAAACATTCAGTACTTC. Translating gives CAISESGLSGILAKNIQYF.

This clonotype came up many times. The chain has TRBV7-2 and TRBJ1-5, with unresolved D. V was trimmed by 5 bases and J by 5 bases, leaving 7 bases between them. Germline-derived CDR1 and CDR2 are SGHTA and FQGNSA. The CDR3 runs to 12 residues. The CDR3 DNA sequence: TGTGCCAGCAGCCTGGATGATCAGCCCCAGCATTTT. The encoded protein is CASSLDDQPQHF.

In this sample, this clonotype turned up many times. The chain recombines TRBV28 with TRBJ1-1; unclear D gene. Trimming cost V 4 bases and J 1 base, with 13 bases left between them. Germline lookup yields CDR1 MDHEN and CDR2 SYDVKM. This CDR3 comprises 15 residues. The CDR3: CASSSLGKANTEAFF. The CDR3 DNA reads as TGTGCCAGCAGTTCCTTGGGAAAAGCGAACACTGAAGCTTTCTTT.

This clonotype was seen ten or more times. The rearrangement joins TRBV7-2 to TRBJ2-4; no definite D call. The length of the CDR3 is 13 residues. Germline V gene lookup returns CDR1 SGHTA and CDR2 FQGNSA. V lost 4 bases and J lost 8, with 12 bases in between. CDR3 in amino acids: CASSSLRRDIQYF. The DNA for the CDR3 is TGTGCCAGCAGCTCCCTACGAAGGGACATTCAGTACTTC.

This clonotype was detected a few times. The CDR3 DNA is TGTGCCAGCAGGGAGCCGGGAGAAACCTACGAGCAGTACTTC. Protein sequence: CASREPGETYEQYF. The J gene is TRBJ2-7, the V gene TRBV11-2; TRBD2 might be the D (6 bases). The CDR3 covers 14 residues. The V end lost 6 bases, the J end lost 2 bases, and 14 bases lay between the germline ends. The V gene's germline CDR1 is SGHAT and CDR2 FQNNGV.

This clonotype was detected only a few times. The chain employs TRBV23-1 and TRBJ2-2; TRBD2 might be the D (5 bases). TRBV23-1 is labeled an ORF, and its function is uncertain. Deletions cut 6 bases from V and 6 bases from J, with 11 bases between. The CDR3 length is 13 residues. CDR3 loop: CASRRGGPGELFF. The CDR3, as DNA: TGCGCCAGCAGACGAGGAGGTCCCGGGGAGCTGTTTTTT.

This clonotype was picked up many times. The rearrangement joins TRBV10-3 to TRBJ2-5; 7 nucleotides line up with TRBD1. Looked up from germline, CDR1 is ENHRY and CDR2 is SYGVKD. This CDR3 contains 16 residues. The J segment lost 1 base and the V segment lost 3 bases, leaving 8 bases of the junction unmatched. The CDR3 here is CAISDPVGQIQETQYF. The CDR3 bases are TGTGCCATCAGTGACCCGGTGGGACAGATCCAAGAGACCCAGTACTTC.

This rearrangement joins TRBV12-3 or TRBV12-4 to TRBJ1-4; the match to TRBD1 covers 8 bases. The J segment lost 7 bases and the V segment lost 5 bases, leaving 6 bases of the junction unmatched. The CDR3 totals 14 residues. DNA for the CDR3: TGTGCCAGCAGTGTCATAGACAGGGGTGAAAAACTGTTTTTT. It codes for CASSVIDRGEKLFF.

This clonotype was seen more than once but under ten times. V usage is TRBV5-1 and J usage is TRBJ2-5, with TRBD1 matching over 10 bases. The junction had 2 bases not matched to a gene; V was cut back by 0 bases and J by 3 bases. In germline, CDR1 is SGHRS, CDR2 YFSETQ. The CDR3 contains 15 residues. CDR3 bases: TGCGCCAGCAGCTTGGGACAGGGGGCCGAAGAGACCCAGTACTTC. It codes for CASSLGQGAEETQYF.

The gene calls are TRBV24-1 and TRBJ1-2; D possibly corresponds to TRBD1 (5 bases). Germline lookup yields CDR1 KGHDR and CDR2 SFDVKD. This CDR3 is built from 13 residues. Trimming stripped 4 bases from V and 9 bases from J, with 14 bases between. DNA of the CDR3: TGTGCCACCAGTGAGACTGGACAAAAACGCTACACCTTC. It codes for CATSETGQKRYTF.

This clonotype occurred many times. This chain uses TRBV7-9 with TRBJ2-7, with 7 bases lining up with TRBD1. CDR3 length: 15 residues. The V segment lost 1 base and the J segment 2 bases; nucleotides outside the gene matches: 5. CDR1 and CDR2 (germline): SEHNR, FQNEAQ (reference sequence). CDR3 coding DNA: TGTGCCAGCAGCTTAGGGGACAGACGTCCCTACGAGCAGTACGTC. Translated, it gives CASSLGDRRPYEQYV.

At least ten counts were recorded for this clonotype. The genes are TRBV7-9 and TRBJ1-6, with D possibly being TRBD1 (6 bases). V was trimmed by 1 base and J by 7 bases, leaving 11 bases between them. The germline gives CDR1 SEHNR, CDR2 FQNEAQ (reference sequence). The CDR3 is made up of 15 amino acids. CDR3 protein: CASSLEGVGNSPLHF. CDR3 nucleotides: TGTGCCAGCAGCTTAGAGGGGGTGGGGAATTCACCCCTCCACTTT.

This clonotype was seen a few times. V gene TRBV19 combines with J gene TRBJ2-5; D is possibly TRBD1 (5 bases). V was trimmed by 3 bases and J by 4 bases, leaving 9 bases between them. Germline V gene sequence: CDR1 LNHDA, CDR2 SQIVND (reference sequence). The CDR3 is 13 amino acids. DNA of the CDR3: TGTGCCAGTAGTATGGCACAGGCAGAGACCCAGTACTTC. Encoded protein: CASSMAQAETQYF.

This clonotype was counted ten times or more. The gene calls are TRBV5-1 and TRBJ2-1, with 9 bases that match TRBD1. CDR1 and CDR2 from the germline V gene are SGHRS and YFSETQ. The CDR3 sequence is 16 residues long. V lost 0 bases to trimming and J lost 3 bases; unmatched junction nucleotides: 4. The DNA for the CDR3 is TGCGCCAGCAGCTTGGGGGACAGGGCCCTCTACAATGAGCAGTTCTTC. It yields the protein CASSLGDRALYNEQFF.

The genes are TRBV7-8 and TRBJ1-6; D ambiguous. This CDR3 contains 15 residues. V dropped 1 base and J dropped 7 bases, with 11 bases sitting between them. Germline loops: CDR1 SGHVS, CDR2 FQNEAQ. The chain's CDR3 is CASSLEFRSNSPLHF. The CDR3 region has the DNA TGTGCCAGCAGCTTAGAGTTCAGGTCAAATTCACCCCTCCACTTT.

CDR3 coding DNA: TGCGCCAGCAATAGGGGTGGAAGCACAGATACGCAGTATTTT. Translating it yields CASNRGGSTDTQYF. The rearrangement links TRBV5-1 to TRBJ2-3; tentative D call: TRBD1 (5 bases). This CDR3 is built from 14 residues. Germline assignment: CDR1 SGHRS and CDR2 YFSETQ. V was trimmed by 6 bases and J by 0 bases, leaving 11 bases between them.

This clonotype was found many times. This chain uses TRBV5-6 with TRBJ1-5; D not resolved. The V end was cut by 4 bases, the J end by 1 base, with 18 bases between. The V gene's germline CDR1 is SGHDT and CDR2 YYEEEE. The CDR3 spans 17 residues. The CDR3 sequence is CASSLSNMWMSNQPQHF. The DNA for the CDR3 is TGTGCCAGCAGCCTTTCCAATATGTGGATGAGCAATCAGCCCCAGCATTTT.